One and the same sample provided the 18 T cell receptor beta chains below, sequenced in a study of cytomegalovirus exposure and HLA in healthy donors. Generated by immunoSEQ multiplex PCR, the TCRdb table keeps only in-frame clones and is missing some. The sample has more than 85,000 clones; approximately 88% are singletons. The sequenced sample was PBMCs. The receptor set was obtained from a woman in her twenties or thirties in good health and CMV-seropositive.

The V and J genes are TRBV6-1 and TRBJ1-5; D unclear. This CDR3 is built from 17 residues. Germline CDR1 reads MNHNS; CDR2 reads SASEGT. The V end lost 2 bases, the J end lost 2 bases, and 16 bases lay between the germline ends. The CDR3 sequence is CASSELSYPPGNQPQHF. As DNA, the CDR3 is TGTGCCAGCAGTGAACTCTCTTACCCGCCAGGCAATCAGCCCCAGCATTTT.

This clone showed up just a few times. V usage is TRBV2 and J usage is TRBJ1-5, with D maybe TRBD1 (5 bases). The CDR3 has 12 amino acids. CDR1 and CDR2 from the germline V gene are SNHLY and FYNNEI. V shed 6 bases and J shed 6 bases, with 9 bases lying between them. The CDR3 spells CASRQGSQPQHF. The CDR3 coding sequence is TGTGCCAGCAGGCAGGGTAGTCAGCCCCAGCATTTT.

In its sample, this clone was seen once. The chain combines TRBV5-1 with TRBJ2-7; tentative D call: TRBD2 (6 bases). This CDR3 is 14 amino acids long. V was cut by 0 bases and J by 3 bases, with 10 bases left in between. CDR1 SGHRS and CDR2 YFSETQ come from the germline V gene. The CDR3 sequence: CASSLAGGNYEQYF. CDR3 coding DNA: TGCGCCAGCAGCTTGGCCGGAGGGAACTACGAGCAGTACTTC.

The chain combines TRBV10-3 with TRBJ2-7; TRBD1 matches 7 bases. V trimming: 4 bases; J trimming: 4 bases; junction bases outside the gene matches: 10. Germline CDR1 ENHRY, CDR2 SYGVKD. CDR3 length equals 15 residues. CDR3 region: CAISAWTGQIYEQYF. CDR3 coding DNA: TGTGCCATCAGTGCCTGGACAGGACAGATATACGAGCAGTACTTC.

The chain uses TRBV11-2 and TRBJ2-6, with a weak D call TRBD2 (5 bases). In germline, CDR1 is SGHAT, CDR2 FQNNGV. The CDR3 is 16 amino acids. Trimming removed 6 bases from V and 2 bases from J, with 14 bases in between. The CDR3 DNA follows: TGTGCCAGCAGATCTGTTCGAGGGCCTGGGGCCAACGTCCTGACTTTC. It translates to CASRSVRGPGANVLTF.

V gene TRBV9 combines with J gene TRBJ2-2, with D possibly being TRBD2 (6 bases). The CDR3 is made up of 17 amino acids. Germline V CDR1 and CDR2: SGDLS, YYNGEE. Trimming removed 6 bases at V and 6 bases at J, with 24 bases between. CDR3 nucleotide sequence: TGTGCCAGCATCATAGGAGGCGGGGTTCAGAAGCCCGGGGAGCTGTTTTTT. It specifies CASIIGGGVQKPGELFF.

V usage is TRBV4-3 and J usage is TRBJ1-4, with TRBD1 matching 8 bases. The CDR3 is 15 residues long. V trimming: 5 bases; J trimming: 8 bases; junction bases outside the gene matches: 10. The germline V gene has CDR1 LGHNA and CDR2 YSLEER. The CDR3 DNA follows: TGCGCCAGCAGCTCGTCCGGACAGGGAGGAGAAAAACTGTTTTTT. Translated: CASSSSGQGGEKLFF.

Worth noting for this clone: Because the CDR3's place on the DNA is in doubt, the DNA is left out and the CDR3 is given as listed by TCRdb. The rearrangement links TRBV21-1 to TRBJ2-7; the table's D call TRBD1 went unverified against the DNA. TRBV21-1 is flagged as a pseudogene. 15 amino acids form the CDR3, both terminal residues included. Here the CDR3 reads CATSKVGRGAYEQYF.

CDR3 sequence reads: CASSPGRAFGNTIYF. DNA for the CDR3: TGTGCCAGCAGCCCCGGGCGGGCTTTTGGAAACACCATATATTTT. The chain uses TRBV7-2 and TRBJ1-3; D ambiguous. Germline assignment: CDR1 SGHTA and CDR2 FQGNSA. Trimming took off 5 bases at V and 3 bases at J, with 14 bases between the two ends. The CDR3 totals 15 residues.

CDR3 nucleotides: TGTGCCACCAGCCGCCTAGCGGGGGGGCCGAACACCGGGGAGCTGTTTTTT. This sequence encodes CATSRLAGGPNTGELFF. This chain joins TRBV15 and TRBJ2-2, with TRBD2 matching over 12 bases. Trimming removed 5 bases from V and 0 bases from J; junction bases left unmatched: 4. The CDR3 is made up of 17 amino acids. Germline V gene sequence: CDR1 LNHNV, CDR2 YYDKDF (reference sequence).

This clone was seen more than once but under ten times. The V gene is TRBV18, the J gene TRBJ2-7, with a tentative D call TRBD1 (6 bases). The CDR3 consists of 11 residues. The V end was cut by 5 bases, the J end by 6 bases, with 8 bases between. The germline gives CDR1 KGHSH, CDR2 LQKENI. CDR3: CASSGGTEQYF. DNA of the CDR3: TGTGCCAGCTCAGGGGGCACCGAGCAGTACTTC. Combining the CDR3 with reference TRBV18 and TRBJ2-7 gives the whole variable domain NAGVMQNPRHLVRRRGQEARLRCSPMKGHSHVYWYRQLPEEGLKFMVYLQKENIIDESGMPKERFSAEFPKEGPSILRIQQVVRGDSAAYFCASSGGTEQYFGPGTRLTVT.

The chain has TRBV30 and TRBJ1-2; TRBD1 matches at 8 bases. V lost 6 bases to trimming and J lost 7 bases; unmatched junction nucleotides: 4. CDR3 length equals 11 residues. CDR1 and CDR2 from the germline V gene are GTSNPN and SVGIG (reference sequence). This CDR3 is CACRTGFGYTF. The CDR3 DNA is TGTGCCTGCAGGACAGGGTTTGGCTACACCTTC. The complete variable domain, with remaining parts taken from reference TRBV30 and TRBJ1-2, reads SQTIHQWPATLVQPVGSPLSLECTVEGTSNPNLYWYRQAAGRGLQLLFYSVGIGQISSEVPQNLSASRPQDRQFILSSKKLLLSDSGFYLCACRTGFGYTFGSGTRLTVV.

The chain combines TRBV4-3 with TRBJ2-2; TRBD2 matches at 10 bases. The CDR3 runs 17 residues. Germline V lookup: CDR1 LGHNA, CDR2 YSLEER. V gave up 4 bases and J gave up 1 base; unmatched junction bases: 6. The CDR3 here is CASSLGLAGENTGELFF. In DNA form, the CDR3 reads TGCGCCAGCAGCCTAGGTCTAGCGGGAGAGAACACCGGGGAGCTGTTTTTT.

In DNA form, the CDR3 reads TGTGCCACCAGCATTAGCGGGGGGCTGATCACGCAGTATTTT. Protein sequence: CATSISGGLITQYF. The V and J genes are TRBV15 and TRBJ2-3; 10 nucleotides line up with TRBD2. V shed 4 bases and J 9 bases; nucleotides not matched to a gene: 7. Germline V lookup: CDR1 LNHNV, CDR2 YYDKDF (reference sequence). The CDR3 is made up of 14 amino acids.

J is TRBJ2-5 and V is TRBV20-1; TRBD2 might be the D (6 bases). Germline CDR1 reads DFQATT; CDR2 reads SNEGSKA (reference sequence). The CDR3 is 11 amino acids. The CDR3 sequence: CTGLWGETQYF. The CDR3 DNA reads as TGCACGGGACTCTGGGGAGAGACCCAGTACTTC.

J is TRBJ1-2 and V is TRBV30; TRBD1 matches 11 bases. J lost 0 bases, V lost 5 bases, and 5 bases had no gene match. Germline V gene sequence: CDR1 GTSNPN, CDR2 SVGIG (reference sequence). CDR3 length: 15 residues. In DNA, the CDR3 is TGTGCCTGGGGGACAGGGGGGTACGCTAACTATGGCTACACCTTC. This encodes CAWGTGGYANYGYTF.

The gene calls are TRBV6-6 and TRBJ1-5; a possible D gene is TRBD1 (6 bases). The V end was cut by 7 bases, the J end by 2 bases, with 9 bases between. Germline V CDR1 and CDR2: MNHNY, SVGAGI (reference sequence). This CDR3 contains 13 residues. CDR3 in amino acids: CASTPGGNQPQHF. The CDR3 DNA reads TGTGCCAGCACCCCAGGGGGCAATCAGCCCCAGCATTTT.

This rearrangement joins TRBV18 to TRBJ1-3; D is uncertain. Per germline, CDR1 KGHSH and CDR2 LQKENI. V dropped 1 base and J dropped 4 bases, with 11 bases sitting between them. The CDR3 length is 15 residues. The CDR3 loop is CASSPRAGSGNTIYF. The CDR3 DNA follows: TGTGCCAGCTCACCACGGGCCGGCTCCGGAAACACCATATATTTT.